This is a list of T cell receptor beta chains from one sample in a study of a mutant IDH1 vaccine in newly diagnosed glioma. No cognate antigen is known for these TCRs. Sequencing used immunoSEQ multiplex PCR; TCRdb keeps in-frame clones, though not all of them. The data hold 55,000 to 65,000 clones, with about four fifths observed a single time. The material was PBMCs, obtained from a glioma patient whose treatment included an IDH1 peptide vaccine. These receptors originate from a man aged 50-59 years with glioma. Each CDR3 is given with its conserved first and last residue. The order of the fields is V gene, J gene, D gene, clone size, CDR3 DNA, CDR3 protein. A D gene is named only where the DNA matches it firmly. The size field is filled for only some rows; it gives once, few, many or a size class.

TRBV29-1	TRBJ2-7	NA	NA	TGCAGCGTTGGTCCAGGGACCTCCTACGAGCAGTACTTC	CSVGPGTSYEQYF
TRBV5-1	TRBJ2-3	TRBD2	NA	TGCGCCAGCAACCCGGGACTAGCTGTTAGCACAGATACGCAGTATTTT	CASNPGLAVSTDTQYF
TRBV11-3	TRBJ2-1	TRBD1	NA	TGTGCCAGCAGCCGCCAGGGACAGGGCTTAAATGAGCAGTTCTTC	CASSRQGQGLNEQFF
TRBV19	TRBJ1-4	NA	NA	TGTGCCAGTAGTGTGGACAGTAATGAAAAACTGTTTTTT	CASSVDSNEKLFF
TRBV5-4	TRBJ2-2	NA	NA	TGTGCCAGCAGGGTGGCAGGGATGAACACCGGGGAGCTGTTTTTT	CASRVAGMNTGELFF
TRBV28	TRBJ1-1	NA	NA	TGTGCCAGCAGTATAAACCTCAGGGACACTGAAGCTTTCTTT	CASSINLRDTEAFF
TRBV18	TRBJ2-1	NA	NA	TGTGCCAGCTCCCCCATGGCGCAAGGCTCCTACAATGAGCAGTTCTTC	CASSPMAQGSYNEQFF
TRBV2	TRBJ2-1	NA	once	TGTGCCGTGCGGACTTCTCCTTACAATGAGCAGTTCTTC	CAVRTSPYNEQFF
TRBV19	TRBJ1-5	TRBD1	once	TGTGCCAGTAGTATGGACAGGGCTAGCAATCAGCCCCAGCATTTT	CASSMDRASNQPQHF
TRBV18	TRBJ1-1	NA	NA	TGTGCCAGCTCACCAGGGCAGGGGGAAGCTTTCTTT	CASSPGQGEAFF
TRBV9	TRBJ2-4	NA	NA	TGTGCCAGCAGCGTAGTTGATACGGGACCAGGGAACATTCAGTACTTC	CASSVVDTGPGNIQYF
TRBV9	TRBJ2-5	TRBD1	NA	TGTGCCAGCAGCCCGCAATGGGACAGGCAAGAGACCCAGTACTTC	CASSPQWDRQETQYF
TRBV6-1	TRBJ2-7	TRBD1	NA	TGTGCCAGCAGTGGCCCGACAGGGGGCCACTACGAGCAGTACTTC	CASSGPTGGHYEQYF
TRBV7-3	TRBJ2-3	NA	NA	TGTGCCAGCAGCCCACGCCTAGGTACAGATACGCAGTATTTT	CASSPRLGTDTQYF
TRBV28	TRBJ2-3	NA	NA	TGTGCCAGCAGTCGACTAGGACCGTCGGATACGCAGTATTTT	CASSRLGPSDTQYF
TRBV7-8	TRBJ1-5	TRBD1	once	TGTGCCAGCAGTATCGGGACAGGGCCTCTGCCCCAGCATTTT	CASSIGTGPLPQHF
TRBV2	TRBJ1-2	NA	medium-sized	TGTGCCAGCAGGGACAGCGGCTACACCTTC	CASRDSGYTF
TRBV6-5	TRBJ2-3	TRBD1	few	TGTGCCAGCAGTTACGTTCCAGGGGGTACAGATACGCAGTATTTT	CASSYVPGGTDTQYF
TRBV4-2	TRBJ1-1	TRBD1	NA	TGTGCCAGCAGCCAGTATCAGGGGGCGAGCACTGAAGCTTTCTTT	CASSQYQGASTEAFF
TRBV15	TRBJ1-1	TRBD1	NA	TGTGCCACCAGCCCATTAGGACAGGGCAGTGAAGCTTTCTTT	CATSPLGQGSEAFF
TRBV19	TRBJ2-2	NA	NA	TGTGCCAGTAACCCTTACGGGAACACCGGGGAGCTGTTTTTT	CASNPYGNTGELFF
TRBV2	TRBJ2-7	TRBD1	NA	TGTGCCAGCAAGAGTCCAGGGACAGCCTACGAGCAGTACTTC	CASKSPGTAYEQYF
TRBV9	TRBJ1-4	NA	NA	TGTGCCAGCAGCTCCTCCGAGGGACCTCGGGTCTTT	CASSSSEGPRVF
TRBV29-1	TRBJ1-1	NA	few	TGCAGCGTATACAAGAACACTGAAGCTTTCTTT	CSVYKNTEAFF
TRBV6-1	TRBJ2-2	NA	NA	TGTGCCAGCAGTGATCCGGGAGAAATCACCGGGGAGCTGTTTTTT	CASSDPGEITGELFF
TRBV11-2	TRBJ2-1	NA	NA	TGTGCCAGCAGCTCCCCCCTAGCCTACAATGAGCAGTTCTTC	CASSSPLAYNEQFF
TRBV9	TRBJ2-1	TRBD2	NA	TGTGCCAGCAGCGTAGCTGCGTCTCCTAGCGGTTACAATGAGCAGTTCTTC	CASSVAASPSGYNEQFF
TRBV2	TRBJ1-4	NA	NA	TGTGCCAGCAGTGAAGGGTTGACTAATGAAAAACTGTTTTTT	CASSEGLTNEKLFF
TRBV29-1	TRBJ1-3	NA	once	TGCAGCGTCTCTGGCCCGAGTTCAGATCAATCTGGAAACACCATATATTTT	CSVSGPSSDQSGNTIYF
TRBV27	TRBJ1-5	NA	NA	TGTGCCAGCAGCGACAGCTTCAATCAGCCCCAGCATTTT	CASSDSFNQPQHF
TRBV7-6	TRBJ1-4	NA	NA	TGTGCCAGCAGCTTAGATAAAAGAACCGTCGCTAATGAAAAACTGTTTTTT	CASSLDKRTVANEKLFF
TRBV20-1	TRBJ2-1	TRBD2	NA	TGCAGTATAGCGGGAGGCAATGAGCAGTTCTTC	CSIAGGNEQFF
TRBV7-9	TRBJ2-5	NA	NA	TGTGCCAGCCAAATTAGACAGGAACAAGAGACCCAGTACTTC	CASQIRQEQETQYF
TRBV2	TRBJ2-2	NA	NA	TGTGCCAGCAGGAGGGATGGCGTGGCCGGGGAGCTGTTTTTT	CASRRDGVAGELFF
TRBV9	TRBJ2-2	TRBD2	NA	TGTGCCAGCAGCGTAGGCGATAGCGGGGGGTTTACCGGGGAGCTGTTTTTT	CASSVGDSGGFTGELFF
TRBV10-3	TRBJ2-7	NA	NA	TGTGCCATCAGCCATGAGTACGAGCAGTACTTC	CAISHEYEQYF
TRBV5-1	TRBJ1-1	NA	NA	TGCGCCAGCAGCCCCTCGGCTGGCACCACTGAAGCTTTCTTT	CASSPSAGTTEAFF
TRBV2	TRBJ1-1	TRBD1	NA	TGTGCCAGCGCACCCGACAGGGGGCTCACTGAAGCTTTCTTT	CASAPDRGLTEAFF
TRBV19	TRBJ1-5	NA	NA	TGTGCCAGTAGCCAGGGTTTAGGTCAGCCCCAGCATTTT	CASSQGLGQPQHF
TRBV14	TRBJ2-1	NA	once	TGTGCCAGCTCGGCTTACAATGAGCAGTTCTTC	CASSAYNEQFF
TRBV18	TRBJ1-2	TRBD1	NA	TGTGCCAGCTCACCCGGGACAGGGGGCGCGACTGGCTACACCTTC	CASSPGTGGATGYTF